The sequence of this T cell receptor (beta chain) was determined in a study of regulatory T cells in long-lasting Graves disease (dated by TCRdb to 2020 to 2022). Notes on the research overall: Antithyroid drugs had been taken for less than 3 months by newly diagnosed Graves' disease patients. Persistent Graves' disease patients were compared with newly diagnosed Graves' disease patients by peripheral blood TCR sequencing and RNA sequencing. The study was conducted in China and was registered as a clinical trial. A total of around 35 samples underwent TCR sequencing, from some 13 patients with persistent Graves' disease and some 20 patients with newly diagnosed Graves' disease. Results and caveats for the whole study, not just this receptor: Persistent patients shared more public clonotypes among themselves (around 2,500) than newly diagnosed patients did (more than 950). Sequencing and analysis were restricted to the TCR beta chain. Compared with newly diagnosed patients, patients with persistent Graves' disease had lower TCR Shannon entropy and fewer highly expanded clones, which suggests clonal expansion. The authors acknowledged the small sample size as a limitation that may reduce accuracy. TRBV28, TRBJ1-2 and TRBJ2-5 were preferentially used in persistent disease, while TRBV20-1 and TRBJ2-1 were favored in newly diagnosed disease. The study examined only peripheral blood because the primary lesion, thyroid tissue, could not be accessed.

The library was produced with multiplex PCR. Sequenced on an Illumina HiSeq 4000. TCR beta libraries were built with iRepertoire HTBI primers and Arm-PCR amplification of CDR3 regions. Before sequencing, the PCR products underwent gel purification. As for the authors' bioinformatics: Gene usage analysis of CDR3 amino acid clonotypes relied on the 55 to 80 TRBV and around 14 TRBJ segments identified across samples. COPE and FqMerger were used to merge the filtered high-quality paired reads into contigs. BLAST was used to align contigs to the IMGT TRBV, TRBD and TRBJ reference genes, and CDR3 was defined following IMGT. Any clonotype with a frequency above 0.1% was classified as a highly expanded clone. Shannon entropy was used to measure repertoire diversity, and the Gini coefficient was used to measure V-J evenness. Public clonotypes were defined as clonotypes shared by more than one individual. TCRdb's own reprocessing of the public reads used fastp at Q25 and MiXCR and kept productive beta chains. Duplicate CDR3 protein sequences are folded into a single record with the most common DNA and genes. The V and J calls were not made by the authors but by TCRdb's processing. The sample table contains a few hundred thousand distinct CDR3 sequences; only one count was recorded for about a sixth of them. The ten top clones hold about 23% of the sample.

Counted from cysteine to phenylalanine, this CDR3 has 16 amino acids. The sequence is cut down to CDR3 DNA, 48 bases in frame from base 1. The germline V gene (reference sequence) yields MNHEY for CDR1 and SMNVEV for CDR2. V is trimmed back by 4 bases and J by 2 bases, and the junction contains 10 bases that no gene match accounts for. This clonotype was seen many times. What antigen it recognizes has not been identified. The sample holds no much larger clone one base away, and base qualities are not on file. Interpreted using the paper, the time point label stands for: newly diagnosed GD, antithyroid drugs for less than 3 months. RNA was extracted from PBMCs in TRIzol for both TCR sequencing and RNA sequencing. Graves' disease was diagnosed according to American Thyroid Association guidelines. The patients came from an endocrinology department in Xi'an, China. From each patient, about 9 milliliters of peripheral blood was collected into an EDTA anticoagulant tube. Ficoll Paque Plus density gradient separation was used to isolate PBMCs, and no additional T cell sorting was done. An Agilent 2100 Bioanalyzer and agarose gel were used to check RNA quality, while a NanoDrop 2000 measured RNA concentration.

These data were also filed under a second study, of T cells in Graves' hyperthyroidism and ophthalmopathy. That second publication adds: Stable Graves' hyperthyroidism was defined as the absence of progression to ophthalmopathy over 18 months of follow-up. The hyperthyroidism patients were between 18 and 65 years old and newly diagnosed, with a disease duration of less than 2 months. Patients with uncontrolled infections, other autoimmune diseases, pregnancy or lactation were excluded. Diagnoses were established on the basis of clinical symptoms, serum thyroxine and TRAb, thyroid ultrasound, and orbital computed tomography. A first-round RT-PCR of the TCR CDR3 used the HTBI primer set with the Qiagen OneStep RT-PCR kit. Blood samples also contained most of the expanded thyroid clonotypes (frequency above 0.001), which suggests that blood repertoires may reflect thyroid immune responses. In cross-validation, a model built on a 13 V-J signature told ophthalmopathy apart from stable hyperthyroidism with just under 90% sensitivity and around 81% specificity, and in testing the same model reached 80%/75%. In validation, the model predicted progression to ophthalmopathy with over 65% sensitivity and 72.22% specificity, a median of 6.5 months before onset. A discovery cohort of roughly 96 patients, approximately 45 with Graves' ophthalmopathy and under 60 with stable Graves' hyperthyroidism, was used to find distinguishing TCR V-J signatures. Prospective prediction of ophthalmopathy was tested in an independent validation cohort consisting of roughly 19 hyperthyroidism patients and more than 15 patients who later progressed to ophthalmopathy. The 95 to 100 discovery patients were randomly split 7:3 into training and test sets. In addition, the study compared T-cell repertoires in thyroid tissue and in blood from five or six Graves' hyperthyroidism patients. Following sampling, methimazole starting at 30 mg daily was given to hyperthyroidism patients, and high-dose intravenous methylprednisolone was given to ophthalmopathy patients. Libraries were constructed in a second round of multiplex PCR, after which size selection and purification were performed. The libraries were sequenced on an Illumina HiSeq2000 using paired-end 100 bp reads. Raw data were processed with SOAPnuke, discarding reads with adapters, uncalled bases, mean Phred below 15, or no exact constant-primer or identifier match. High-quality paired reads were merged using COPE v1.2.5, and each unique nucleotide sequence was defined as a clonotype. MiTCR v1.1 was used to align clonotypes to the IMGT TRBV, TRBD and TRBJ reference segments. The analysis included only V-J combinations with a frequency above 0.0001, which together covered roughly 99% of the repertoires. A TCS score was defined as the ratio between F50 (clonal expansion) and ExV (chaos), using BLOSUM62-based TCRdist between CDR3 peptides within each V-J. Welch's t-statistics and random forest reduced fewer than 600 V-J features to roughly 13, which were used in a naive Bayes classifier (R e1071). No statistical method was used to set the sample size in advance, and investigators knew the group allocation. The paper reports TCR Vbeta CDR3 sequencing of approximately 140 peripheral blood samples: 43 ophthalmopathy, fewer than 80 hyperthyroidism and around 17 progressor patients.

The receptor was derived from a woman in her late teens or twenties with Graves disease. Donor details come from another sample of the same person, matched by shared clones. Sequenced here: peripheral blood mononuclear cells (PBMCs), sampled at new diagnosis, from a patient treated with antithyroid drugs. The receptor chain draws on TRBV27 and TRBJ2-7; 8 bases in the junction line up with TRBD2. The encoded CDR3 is CASSSNPGTRAYEQYF. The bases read TGTGCCAGCAGTTCAAACCCCGGGACTAGGGCCTACGAGCAGTACTTC.